The clone carrying this T cell receptor beta chain was detected only a few times. TCR cDNA, made by 5'RACE template switching, carried an added universal primer site and UMIs. MiXCR was run by TCRdb on the 5' RACE reads, yielding one entry per CDR3 protein. The profile shows roughly 160,000 distinct CDR3 sequences, under 7.5% of them singletons. The sample originates from a study of T cells after yellow fever vaccination. The CDR3 extends over 19 amino acids. V trimming: 5 bases; J trimming: 0 bases; junction bases outside the gene matches: 15. Germline V gene sequence: CDR1 KGHDR, CDR2 SFDVKD. Sequences were derived from CD4+ T cells sorted from PBMCs, sampled 5 to 6 days after the first yellow fever vaccination. This clonotype was sampled from a man between 18 and 29 years old who received the YFV17D yellow fever vaccine. The rearrangement uses TRBV24-1 and TRBJ2-1, with TRBD1 identical over 7 bases. The CDR3 sequence: CATSAARGQSFDSYNEQFF. The CDR3 DNA follows: TGTGCCACCAGTGCTGCCCGGGGACAGTCTTTTGACTCCTACAATGAGCAGTTCTTC.